The rows below give T cell receptor beta chains drawn from one sample of a study of cytomegalovirus exposure and HLA in healthy donors. The assay was immunoSEQ multiplex PCR, and TCRdb's table has in-frame clones only and misses some. The data contain about 130,000 clones, over 70% of them singletons. The sample taken for sequencing was PBMCs. Source of these receptors: a woman aged 40 to 49 in good health and CMV-seronegative. The CDR3 runs from the conserved cysteine through the conserved F or W. Fields, in order: D gene, V gene, J gene, clone size, CDR3 protein, CDR3 DNA. The D gene is left open where the match is weak. The size field is filled for only some rows; it gives once, few, many or a size class.

NA	TRBV9	TRBJ2-7	few	CASSVGTGVATYEQYF	TGTGCCAGCAGCGTAGGGACGGGGGTCGCAACCTACGAGCAGTACTTC
NA	TRBV19	TRBJ1-5	NA	CASSLRQASSNQPQHF	TGTGCCAGTAGTTTAAGACAGGCATCTAGCAATCAGCCCCAGCATTTT
TRBD2	TRBV7-8	TRBJ2-3	NA	CASSLTSGSTDTQYF	TGTGCCAGCAGCTTGACTAGCGGAAGCACAGATACGCAGTATTTT
TRBD2	TRBV19	TRBJ2-2	NA	CASSDRTSGTTGELFF	TGTGCCAGTAGTGACAGGACTAGCGGGACCACCGGGGAGCTGTTTTTT
TRBD1	TRBV7-9	TRBJ2-7	NA	CASSPRPGGEEQYF	TGTGCCAGCAGCCCCCGACCAGGGGGCGAAGAACAGTACTTC
TRBD2	TRBV7-3	TRBJ2-1	NA	CASSPAGGYNEQFF	TGTGCCAGCAGCCCAGCGGGAGGATACAATGAGCAGTTCTTC
NA	TRBV6-6	TRBJ2-7	NA	CARERDLPTYEQYF	TGTGCCAGGGAGAGGGACTTACCGACCTACGAGCAGTACTTC
NA	TRBV7-8	TRBJ2-2	NA	CASTVGQVNTGELFF	TGTGCCAGCACCGTGGGACAAGTGAACACCGGGGAGCTGTTTTTT
TRBD1	TRBV6-6	TRBJ2-7	once	CASSYTTGPTYEQYF	TGTGCCAGCAGTTACACGACAGGGCCTACCTACGAGCAGTACTTC
TRBD1	TRBV2	TRBJ2-3	NA	CASSADRAPSDTQYF	TGTGCCAGCAGCGCCGACAGGGCCCCCTCAGATACGCAGTATTTT
TRBD1	TRBV4-2	TRBJ2-5	NA	CASSQEKGTGSLRQETQYF	TGTGCCAGCAGCCAAGAGAAAGGGACAGGGTCCCTTCGACAAGAGACCCAGTACTTC
TRBD2	TRBV10-2	TRBJ2-3	NA	CASNPTSGGLTDTQYF	TGCGCCAGCAATCCAACTAGCGGGGGTCTCACAGATACGCAGTATTTT
TRBD2	TRBV5-1	TRBJ2-3	NA	CASSLAAGGPTTDTQYF	TGCGCCAGCAGCTTGGCCGCGGGGGGGCCAACAACAGATACGCAGTATTTT
NA	TRBV11-3	TRBJ2-3	few	CASSLEDTDTQYF	TGTGCCAGCAGCTTAGAGGACACGGATACGCAGTATTTT
NA	TRBV7-2	TRBJ2-3	NA	CASSQTYSTDTQYF	TGTGCCAGCAGCCAGACTTATAGCACAGATACGCAGTATTTT
NA	TRBV2	TRBJ1-3	NA	CASRNSLSGNTIYF	TGTGCCAGCAGAAATAGCCTCTCTGGAAACACCATATATTTT
NA	TRBV28	TRBJ1-1	NA	CASSSQVSTDSNTEAFF	TGTGCCAGCAGTTCCCAAGTATCGACAGATTCGAACACTGAAGCTTTCTTT
NA	TRBV25-1	TRBJ2-6	NA	CASSSAGANVLTF	TGTGCCAGCAGTTCGGCTGGGGCCAACGTCCTGACTTTC
NA	TRBV27	TRBJ1-2	NA	CASSLIGGGKGYTF	TGTGCCAGCAGTTTAATAGGGGGTGGAAAAGGCTACACCTTC
TRBD1	TRBV28	TRBJ1-1	NA	CASSFRGPNTEAFF	TGTGCCAGCAGTTTCAGGGGGCCAAACACTGAAGCTTTCTTT
NA	TRBV27	TRBJ2-7	NA	CASRQWERPYEQYF	TGTGCCAGCAGGCAGTGGGAGAGACCGTACGAGCAGTACTTC
NA	TRBV7-6	TRBJ2-7	few	CASSPGAGQIAEQYF	TGTGCCAGCAGCCCAGGGGCAGGGCAAATAGCCGAGCAGTACTTC
NA	TRBV5-8	TRBJ2-6	NA	CASSLPGGSGANVLTF	TGTGCCAGCAGCTTGCCGGGTGGATCTGGGGCCAACGTCCTGACTTTC
NA	TRBV28	TRBJ2-5	NA	CASSPGTLLARETQYF	TGTGCCAGCAGCCCCGGGACTCTCTTAGCACGGGAGACCCAGTACTTC
NA	TRBV29-1	TRBJ2-2	NA	CSVESVGRVNTGELFF	TGCAGCGTTGAAAGTGTAGGCAGGGTGAACACCGGGGAGCTGTTTTTT
NA	TRBV28	TRBJ1-1	NA	CASSIFGLTNTEAFF	TGTGCCAGCAGTATATTTGGACTGACGAACACTGAAGCTTTCTTT
NA	TRBV7-6	TRBJ2-7	once	CASSLDGEGAYEQYF	TGTGCCAGCAGCTTAGATGGGGAGGGGGCCTACGAGCAGTACTTC
NA	TRBV28	TRBJ1-4	few	CASRQGIELFF	TGTGCCAGCAGACAGGGTATAGAACTGTTTTTT
TRBD2	TRBV15	TRBJ2-7	NA	CATSSDRTSGGYEQYF	TGTGCCACCAGCAGCGATCGGACTAGCGGGGGTTACGAGCAGTACTTC
TRBD2	TRBV28	TRBJ2-2	NA	CASSSPGLAGSAGELFF	TGTGCCAGCAGTTCCCCTGGACTAGCGGGGAGCGCCGGGGAGCTGTTTTTT
TRBD2	TRBV9	TRBJ2-3	NA	CASSGVRTSGRTDTQYF	TGTGCCAGCAGCGGGGTCCGGACTAGCGGGAGGACAGATACGCAGTATTTT
TRBD1	TRBV9	TRBJ1-1	NA	CASSVRDRPDTEAFF	TGTGCCAGCAGCGTCAGGGACAGGCCAGACACTGAAGCTTTCTTT
TRBD2	TRBV9	TRBJ2-1	NA	CASSPSGKGNEQFF	TGTGCCAGCAGCCCTAGCGGGAAAGGGAATGAGCAGTTCTTC
TRBD1	TRBV6-5	TRBJ1-1	once	CASSTQGAGNTEAFF	TGTGCCAGCAGTACACAGGGGGCTGGTAACACTGAAGCTTTCTTT
NA	TRBV7-3	TRBJ1-6	NA	CASSTYGNSPLHF	TGTGCCAGCAGCACTTACGGGAATTCACCCCTCCACTTT
TRBD1	TRBV6-1	TRBJ2-7	NA	CASSEKGAAWTVSYEQYF	TGTGCCAGCAGTGAAAAGGGGGCGGCGTGGACGGTCTCCTACGAGCAGTACTTC
TRBD1	TRBV5-5	TRBJ1-2	NA	CASSLTGQGDYGYTF	TGTGCCAGCAGCTTGACCGGACAGGGGGACTATGGCTACACCTTC
TRBD1	TRBV9	TRBJ2-7	NA	CASSVGQGLAYEQYF	TGTGCCAGCAGCGTAGGACAGGGTCTGGCATACGAGCAGTACTTC